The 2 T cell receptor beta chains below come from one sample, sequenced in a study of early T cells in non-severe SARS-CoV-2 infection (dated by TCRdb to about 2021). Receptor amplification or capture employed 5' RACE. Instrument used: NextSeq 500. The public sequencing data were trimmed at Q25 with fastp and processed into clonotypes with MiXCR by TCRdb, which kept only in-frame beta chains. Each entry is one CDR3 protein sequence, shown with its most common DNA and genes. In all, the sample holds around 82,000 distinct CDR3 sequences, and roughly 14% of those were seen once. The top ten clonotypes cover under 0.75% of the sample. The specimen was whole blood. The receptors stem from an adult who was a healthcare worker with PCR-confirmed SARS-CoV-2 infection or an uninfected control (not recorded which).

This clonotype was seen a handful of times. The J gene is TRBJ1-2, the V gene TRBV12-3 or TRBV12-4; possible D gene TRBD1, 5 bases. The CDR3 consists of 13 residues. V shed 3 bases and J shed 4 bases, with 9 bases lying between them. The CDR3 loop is CASSFVGGYGYTF. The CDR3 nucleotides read TGTGCCAGCAGTTTCGTTGGGGGCTATGGCTACACCTTC.

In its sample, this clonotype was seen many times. This CDR3 is CASSFRTKGEQFF. CDR3 DNA: TGTGCCAGCAGTTTCAGGACAAAGGGGGAGCAGTTCTTC. The chain is built from TRBV12-3 or TRBV12-4 and TRBJ2-1, with TRBD1 as a possible D gene (5 bases). Trimming stripped 3 bases from V and 10 bases from J, with 13 bases between. The CDR3 is 13 residues long.